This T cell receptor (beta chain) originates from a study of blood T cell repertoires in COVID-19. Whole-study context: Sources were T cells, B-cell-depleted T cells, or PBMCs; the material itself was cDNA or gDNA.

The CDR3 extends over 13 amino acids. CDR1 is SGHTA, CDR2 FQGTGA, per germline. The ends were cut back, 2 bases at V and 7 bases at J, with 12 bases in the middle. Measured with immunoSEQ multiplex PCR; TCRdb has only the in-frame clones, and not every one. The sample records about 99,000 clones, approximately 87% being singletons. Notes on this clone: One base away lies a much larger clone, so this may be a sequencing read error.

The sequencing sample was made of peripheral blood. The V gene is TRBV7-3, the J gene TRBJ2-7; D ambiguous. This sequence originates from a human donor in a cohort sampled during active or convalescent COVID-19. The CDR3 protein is CASSLHLGIEQYF. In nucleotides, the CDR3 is TGTGCCAGCAGCTTACACCTAGGAATAGAGCAGTACTTC.